This T cell receptor (beta chain) was retrieved from a study of blood T cell repertoires in COVID-19. For the study at large: Acute-phase and convalescent COVID-19 samples originated in the United States, Italy and Spain. The cDNA or gDNA used as material had been derived from T cells, B-cell-depleted T cells, or PBMCs.

This CDR3 contains 16 residues. Germline assignment: CDR1 MNHNY and CDR2 SVGAGI (reference sequence). V trimming: 2 bases; J trimming: 7 bases; junction bases outside the gene matches: 8. Under the authors' procedure: Researchers report that nucleated cell counts were estimated from reference gene primer amplification. This table comes from immunoSEQ multiplex PCR, and its TCRdb copy is limited to in-frame clones, with some not included. D and trimming were read from the DNA, whereas the V and J calls and clone size are those reported in that table. Of about 110,000 clones listed, around three quarters are singletons.

The sequence was obtained from a human donor in a cohort sampled during active or convalescent COVID-19. The sequenced material came from peripheral blood. This sequence joins TRBV6-6 and TRBJ2-1; 10 bases line up with TRBD2. The CDR3 DNA sequence: TGTGCCAGCAGTTACGGTGCTAGCGGGAGAGTGAATGAGCAGTTCTTC. The encoded protein is CASSYGASGRVNEQFF.